The 21 T cell receptor beta chains given below trace back to one sample, sequenced in a study of early T cells in non-severe SARS-CoV-2 infection. TCRdb reanalysed the 5' RACE reads using MiXCR and keeps one entry per CDR3 protein. The table has around 45,000 distinct CDR3 sequences, 4% seen once. Sequences were obtained from whole blood. These receptors all come from an adult who was a healthcare worker with PCR-confirmed SARS-CoV-2 infection or an uninfected control (not recorded which).

This clonotype was seen a few times. The CDR3 loop reads CASSLEPASYNEQFF. CDR3 DNA sequence: TGTGCCAGCAGCTTAGAACCCGCGTCCTACAATGAGCAGTTCTTC. The J gene is TRBJ2-1, the V gene TRBV7-6; D is uncertain. Germline lookup yields CDR1 SGHVS and CDR2 FNYEAQ. Trimming pared 1 base from V and 1 base from J, leaving 8 bases between. The length of the CDR3 is 15 residues.

This chain links TRBV18 with TRBJ2-1; TRBD1 matches at 12 bases. This CDR3 has 14 residues. J lost 7 bases, V lost 4 bases, and 2 bases had no gene match. The V gene's germline CDR1 is KGHSH and CDR2 LQKENI. CDR3: CASSLGQGANEQFF. In DNA form, the CDR3 reads TGTGCCAGCTCACTGGGACAGGGGGCAAATGAGCAGTTCTTC.

V is TRBV5-5 and J is TRBJ1-2, with a weak D call TRBD1 (5 bases). V was trimmed by 4 bases and J by 0 bases, leaving 13 bases between them. Germline V gene lookup returns CDR1 SGHKS and CDR2 YYEKEE (reference sequence). The CDR3 length is 15 residues. CDR3 in amino acids: CASSPGPGTNYGYTF. CDR3 bases: TGTGCCAGCAGCCCGGGACCGGGCACTAACTATGGCTACACCTTC.

The chain employs TRBV14 and TRBJ2-1; D is undetermined. The CDR3 is 13 amino acids. Between the trimmed V and J ends, which lost 0 bases and 8 bases, there was a span of 8 bases. The germline CDR1 and CDR2 sequences are SGHDN and FVKESK. The CDR3 protein is CASSQDVVHEQFF. The CDR3 bases are TGTGCCAGCAGCCAAGATGTGGTGCATGAGCAGTTCTTC.

A few counts support this clonotype. The genes are TRBV11-2 and TRBJ2-7; TRBD2 is a possible D gene (5 bases). The ends were cut back, 3 bases at V and 3 bases at J, with 12 bases in the middle. The germline V gene encodes CDR1 SGHAT and CDR2 FQNNGV. CDR3 size: 14 residues. CDR3: CASSFGLDLYEQYF. The CDR3 nucleotides are TGTGCCAGCAGCTTCGGACTGGACCTCTACGAGCAGTACTTC.

The chain has TRBV21-1 and TRBJ1-3; TRBD1 is the table's D call and was not checked against the DNA. TRBV21-1 is a known pseudogene. The CDR3 length is 16 residues. CDR3: CASSKEGGSPGNTIYF. The CDR3 DNA is TGTGCCAGCAGCAAAGAAGGGGGCTCCCCTGGAAACACCATATATTTT.

This clonotype was found many times. This chain uses TRBV5-5 with TRBJ2-5; TRBD1 might be the D (5 bases). Looked up from germline, CDR1 is SGHKS and CDR2 is YYEKEE (reference sequence). The CDR3 has 13 residues. The V end lost 0 bases, the J end lost 5 bases, and 8 bases lay between the germline ends. CDR3 sequence reads: CASSLAPGETQYF. CDR3 DNA sequence: TGTGCCAGCAGCTTGGCGCCAGGGGAGACCCAGTACTTC.

This clonotype showed up just a few times. J is TRBJ1-5 and V is TRBV19; D possibly corresponds to TRBD1 (6 bases). The CDR3 sequence is 15 residues long. Trimming removed 6 bases at V and 0 bases at J, with 12 bases between. CDR1 and CDR2 (germline): LNHDA, SQIVND (reference sequence). Written as DNA, the CDR3 is TGTGCCAGTAGGGACAGACCTTATAGCAATCAGCCCCAGCATTTT. Translation gives CASRDRPYSNQPQHF.

This clonotype was observed at least ten times. V gene TRBV3-1 combines with J gene TRBJ2-2; unclear D gene. V lost 3 bases to trimming and J lost 6 bases, with 5 bases between them. Germline V gene lookup returns CDR1 LGHDT and CDR2 YNNKEL (reference sequence). The CDR3 sequence is 12 residues long. CDR3 nucleotide sequence: TGTGCCAGCAGCCAGGGTGCCGGGGAGCTGTTTTTT. The encoded protein is CASSQGAGELFF.

This clonotype has ten or more counts. J is TRBJ1-5 and V is TRBV10-2; weak D call: TRBD1 (6 bases). The CDR3 length is 13 residues. V was pared by 10 bases and J by 1 base, with 11 bases between. Germline lookup yields CDR1 WSHSY and CDR2 SAAADI. CDR3 sequence reads: CATRTESNQPQHF. The CDR3 DNA sequence: TGCGCCACACGGACAGAGAGCAATCAGCCCCAGCATTTT.

This clonotype was recorded a few times. This chain connects TRBV2 to TRBJ2-5, with 8 bases lining up with TRBD2. Germline assignment: CDR1 SNHLY and CDR2 FYNNEI. The V segment lost 8 bases and the J segment 0 bases; nucleotides outside the gene matches: 11. The CDR3 spans 16 residues. The CDR3: CASSKRETLYQETQYF. The CDR3 DNA follows: TGTGCCAGCTCTAAGCGGGAGACCTTGTACCAAGAGACCCAGTACTTC. Complete variable domain (other parts from reference TRBV2 and TRBJ2-5): EPEVTQTPSHQVTQMGQEVILRCVPISNHLYFYWYRQILGQKVEFLVSFYNNEISEKSEIFDDQFSVERPDGSNFTLKIRSTKLEDSAMYFCASSKRETLYQETQYFGPGTRLLVL.

This clonotype occurred many times. This chain links TRBV5-1 with TRBJ2-3; D call uncertain. The CDR3 covers 15 residues. Germline CDR1 reads SGHRS; CDR2 reads YFSETQ. Trimming removed 0 bases at V and 2 bases at J, with 10 bases between. DNA of the CDR3: TGCGCCAGCAGCTTGGTGCTACTGAACACAGATACGCAGTATTTT. Protein: CASSLVLLNTDTQYF.

This clonotype came up many times. The gene calls are TRBV20-1 and TRBJ2-1, with 11 positions matching TRBD1. Germline loops: CDR1 DFQATT, CDR2 SNEGSKA (reference sequence). V gave up 3 bases and J gave up 8 bases; unmatched junction bases: 9. The CDR3 loop spans 15 amino acids. The CDR3 region is CSARPPGTGGYEQFF. The CDR3 DNA is TGCAGTGCTAGGCCCCCCGGGACAGGGGGATATGAGCAGTTCTTC.

At least ten counts were recorded for this clonotype. CDR3 region: CSASYSGQATYEQYF. DNA for the CDR3: TGCAGTGCTAGTTATTCGGGACAGGCGACGTACGAGCAGTACTTC. The rearrangement joins TRBV20-1 to TRBJ2-7, with 8 nucleotides matching TRBD1. J was trimmed by 4 bases and V by 3 bases; bases with no gene match: 11. Germline V gene lookup returns CDR1 DFQATT and CDR2 SNEGSKA (reference sequence). The CDR3 sequence is 15 residues long.

This clonotype was picked up many times. This rearrangement joins TRBV18 to TRBJ2-1, with D possibly being TRBD2 (6 bases). The CDR3 consists of 13 residues. The germline CDR1 and CDR2 sequences are KGHSH and LQKENI. V was pared by 5 bases and J by 7 bases, with 12 bases between. The CDR3 region is CASSSGLNNEQFF. Written as DNA, the CDR3 is TGTGCCAGCTCATCGGGACTGAATAATGAGCAGTTCTTC.

This clonotype was recorded at least ten times. The chain links TRBV6-1 to TRBJ2-5; a possible D gene is TRBD1 (6 bases). This CDR3 has 14 residues. Germline V gene sequence: CDR1 MNHNS, CDR2 SASEGT. Trimming stripped 4 bases from V and 5 bases from J, with 14 bases between. CDR3 region: CASSVTGYMETQYF. CDR3 coding DNA: TGTGCCAGCAGTGTCACAGGGTATATGGAGACCCAGTACTTC.

This clonotype was observed at least ten times. This chain joins TRBV18 and TRBJ2-5; D possibly corresponds to TRBD2 (5 bases). The CDR3 sequence is 15 residues long. From germline, CDR1 is KGHSH and CDR2 LQKENI. Trimming stripped 5 bases from V and 5 bases from J, with 18 bases between. The CDR3 loop reads CASSTGSSPGETQYF. DNA of the CDR3: TGTGCCAGCTCAACCGGTTCCAGCCCGGGGGAGACCCAGTACTTC.

The table lists this clonotype with many counts. The chain has TRBV29-1 and TRBJ2-2; the match to TRBD1 covers 7 bases. CDR1 is SQVTM, CDR2 ANQGSEA, per germline. CDR3 length equals 14 residues. Unmatched junction bases numbered 7, after V lost 4 bases and J lost 5 bases. The CDR3 loop reads CSVGVRGRTGELFF. The CDR3 DNA reads TGCAGCGTTGGGGTCAGGGGGAGAACCGGGGAGCTGTTTTTT.

This clonotype appeared a few times. The chain couples TRBV3-1 to TRBJ2-7; possible D gene TRBD1, 5 bases. CDR1 LGHDT and CDR2 YNNKEL come from the germline V gene (reference sequence). There are 14 residues in the CDR3. V lost 4 bases to trimming and J lost 6 bases, with 16 bases between them. The CDR3 region has the DNA TGTGCCAGCAGCCGAACAGGAAAGTCCCTCGAGCAGTACTTC. This codes for CASSRTGKSLEQYF.

This clonotype was picked up a small number of times. The J gene is TRBJ2-5, the V gene TRBV6-2 or TRBV6-3, with unresolved D. V was trimmed by 5 bases and J by 7 bases, leaving 14 bases between them. In germline, CDR1 is MNHEY, CDR2 SVGEGT. This CDR3 has 13 amino acids. CDR3 amino acids: CASSPLVRRTQYF. CDR3 sequence (DNA): TGTGCCAGCAGTCCTCTAGTTCGACGGACCCAGTACTTC.

Many counts were recorded for this clonotype. The V and J genes are TRBV7-9 and TRBJ2-5; tentatively, D is TRBD2 (5 bases). Germline CDR1 is SEHNR and CDR2 is FQNEAQ (reference sequence). This CDR3 is 15 amino acids long. Deletions cut 4 bases from V and 6 bases from J, with 18 bases between. CDR3 sequence reads: CASSSPTSEVKTQYF. The CDR3 DNA is TGTGCCAGCAGCTCGCCTACCTCGGAGGTCAAGACCCAGTACTTC.